This T cell receptor beta chain was obtained from a study of T cell responses to AZD1222 COVID-19 vaccine. Study observations and caveats: Donors were mostly white British, more females; clonal diversity possibly underestimated.

Notes on this clone: Antigen unknown.

Trimming removed 2 bases from V and 2 bases from J, with 10 bases in between. Per germline, CDR1 MDHEN and CDR2 SYDVKM. The CDR3 contains 14 residues. TCRdb's table, derived via immunoSEQ multiplex PCR, lists solely in-frame clones and lacks some. Of 100,000 to 150,000 clones listed, about 94% are singletons. This receptor was identified in an adult in good health. The chain is built from TRBV28 and TRBJ2-7; D may be TRBD1 or TRBD2 (5 bases each). The sample in question was peripheral blood, obtained on day 0 of AZD1222 vaccination. The CDR3 region is CASSLMPGPYEQYF. CDR3 sequence (DNA): TGTGCCAGCAGTTTAATGCCGGGGCCCTACGAGCAGTACTTC.